Shown below are 4 T cell receptor beta chains from a single sample sequenced in a study of blood T cell repertoires in COVID-19 (dated by TCRdb to 2020 to 2022). The library came from the immunoSEQ multiplex PCR assay. The clones in this table, taken by TCRdb from immuneACCESS, are in-frame only. Not every clone is retained; where verified, under half of the shortfall comes from an unresolved V gene, and the cause of the rest is unknown. The sample yields about 300,000 clones; approximately 84% were counted once. The top ten clones comprise over 1.3% of the sample. Sequencing was done on a sample of peripheral blood. Every receptor here comes from a human donor with COVID-19, enrolled during active disease. The donor label of this sample is uncertain.

The V gene is TRBV19, the J gene TRBJ2-2; tentative D call: TRBD1 (6 bases). The length of the CDR3 is 12 residues. Trimming cost V 7 bases and J 6 bases, with 9 bases left between them. Germline CDR1 and CDR2: LNHDA and SQIVND (reference sequence). The CDR3 loop is CASKGDAGELFF. CDR3 sequence (DNA): TGTGCCAGTAAGGGGGACGCCGGGGAGCTGTTTTTT.

The rearrangement uses TRBV27 and TRBJ1-1; D unresolved. V was shortened by 3 bases and J by 5 bases, with 13 bases between the two germline ends. The CDR3 loop spans 14 amino acids. The V gene's germline CDR1 is MNHEY and CDR2 SMNVEV (reference sequence). CDR3 in DNA: TGTGCCAGCAGTTTGTTCCCGGGAGGGACTGAAGCTTTCTTT. Translated, it gives CASSLFPGGTEAFF.

A note on this clone: This specimen includes other DNA sequences encoding the same CDR3. The gene calls are TRBV6-5 and TRBJ2-7; TRBD1 matches 10 bases. The CDR3 is 13 amino acids. The ends lost 6 bases at V and 7 bases at J; junction bases unmatched: 6. The germline V gene encodes CDR1 MNHEY and CDR2 SVGAGI. The DNA of the CDR3 is TGTGCCAGCAGCCGGGACAGGGGTTCTGAGCAGTACTTC. This encodes CASSRDRGSEQYF.

This clone was seen at least ten times. The rearrangement links TRBV24-1 to TRBJ1-1, with no clear D. Germline V gives CDR1 KGHDR, CDR2 SFDVKD. The CDR3 spans 15 residues. V was cut by 3 bases and J by 6 bases, with 16 bases left in between. The CDR3 reads CATSDGRGSGPEAFF. CDR3 bases: TGTGCCACCAGTGATGGCCGAGGGAGTGGTCCTGAAGCTTTCTTT.